This T cell receptor (beta chain) was sequenced during a study of T cells in Graves' hyperthyroidism and ophthalmopathy. Study summary: Peripheral blood samples were taken at initial diagnosis, prior to any treatment. Study results and limitations: Ophthalmopathy cases were set apart from stable hyperthyroidism by a 13 V-J model.

The TCR beta CDR3 regions underwent amplification using RNA transcripts as the source. First-round RT-PCR targeting the TCR CDR3 was performed with the HTBI primer set. TCRdb reprocessed the multiplex PCR reads via MiXCR and lists one record per CDR3 protein. The table includes more than 300,000 distinct CDR3 sequences, about a sixth detected once. Researchers barred patients who had uncontrolled infection, other autoimmune disease, pregnancy or lactation. Fresh peripheral blood, around 10 ml of it, supplied the PBMCs. In regard to this clonotype: Its antigen is not identified.

This CDR3 spans 16 amino acids. The germline gives CDR1 LNHDA, CDR2 SQIVND (reference sequence). Trimming pared 5 bases from V and 1 base from J, leaving 15 bases between. Sequencing used blood. The chain carries TRBV19 and TRBJ1-5; D is possibly TRBD1 (5 bases). The clonotype originates from a woman younger than 45 with Graves' hyperthyroidism that later progressed to Graves' ophthalmopathy. CDR3 in amino acids: CASSSIGGGSNQPQHF. CDR3 bases: TGTGCCAGTAGTTCAATCGGTGGGGGGAGCAATCAGCCCCAGCATTTT. Based on the CDR3 plus reference TRBV19 and TRBJ1-5, the full variable domain is DGGITQSPKYLFRKEGQNVTLSCEQNLNHDAMYWYRQDPGQGLRLIYYSQIVNDFQKGDIAEGYSVSREKKESFPLTVTSAQKNPTAFYLCASSSIGGGSNQPQHFGDGTRLSIL.